These 24 T cell receptor beta chains share one sample of origin, sequenced in a study of cytotoxic CD8 clonotypes in ibrutinib-treated CLL. Profiling relied on immunoSEQ multiplex PCR, and the TCRdb table lists in-frame clones only, not all of them. The sample has about 200,000 clones, over 55% seen once. Sequencing was performed on PBMCs, taken after 24 months of ibrutinib treatment. Every receptor here comes from a human donor with chronic lymphocytic leukemia.

The V gene is TRBV18, the J gene TRBJ1-2; the match to TRBD1 covers 11 bases. Germline trimming cut 3 bases from V and 5 bases from J; bases unmatched to any gene: 5. The CDR3 is made up of 15 amino acids. Germline V CDR1 and CDR2: KGHSH, LQKENI. The CDR3 spells CASSPGQGAMYGYTF. CDR3 nucleotides: TGTGCCAGCTCACCCGGACAGGGGGCGATGTATGGCTACACCTTC.

The rearrangement joins TRBV29-1 to TRBJ1-1, with a possible D match to TRBD1 (6 bases). Germline V gene sequence: CDR1 SQVTM, CDR2 ANQGSEA. The CDR3 consists of 15 residues. V lost 4 bases and J lost 4, with 19 bases in between. The CDR3 nucleotides are TGCAGCGTTGTAAAAGCGACAGGCGGGTCCACTGAAGCTTTCTTT. This sequence encodes CSVVKATGGSTEAFF.

J is TRBJ2-1 and V is TRBV5-1; 8 bases are a match to TRBD2. The germline V gene has CDR1 SGHRS and CDR2 YFSETQ. This CDR3 has 15 amino acids. V trimming: 2 bases; J trimming: 4 bases; junction bases outside the gene matches: 5. The CDR3 is CASSLIAGRYNEQFF. The CDR3 nucleotides read TGCGCCAGCAGCTTAATAGCGGGGAGGTACAATGAGCAGTTCTTC. Together with reference TRBV5-1 and TRBJ2-1, the CDR3 gives the full variable domain: KAGVTQTPRYLIKTRGQQVTLSCSPISGHRSVSWYQQTPGQGLQFLFEYFSETQRNKGNFPGRFSGRQFSNSRSEMNVSTLELGDSALYLCASSLIAGRYNEQFFGPGTRLTVL.

The V and J genes are TRBV15 and TRBJ2-3; no reliable D call. Trimming shortened V by 4 bases and J by 5 bases, and 10 bases separated the two germline ends. Germline V gene sequence: CDR1 LNHNV, CDR2 YYDKDF (reference sequence). This CDR3 has 13 amino acids. In DNA form, the CDR3 reads TGTGCCACCAGCAACCGGGCGATAGATACGCAGTATTTT. It translates to CATSNRAIDTQYF.

The V and J genes are TRBV19 and TRBJ2-7; no definite D call. Germline CDR1 LNHDA, CDR2 SQIVND (reference sequence). The CDR3 runs to 13 residues. Deletions cut 3 bases from V and 0 bases from J, with 6 bases between. CDR3 sequence reads: CASSISTSYEQYF. The DNA for the CDR3 is TGTGCCAGTAGTATTTCCACCTCCTACGAGCAGTACTTC.

The gene calls are TRBV6-5 and TRBJ1-5; TRBD1 agrees at 9 bases. The CDR3 is made up of 16 amino acids. V was clipped by 2 bases and J by 2 bases; unmatched bases: 4. CDR1 is MNHEY, CDR2 SVGAGI, per germline. The CDR3 coding sequence is TGTGCCAGCAGTTACCCGACAGGGGGGGGCAATCAGCCCCAGCATTTT. Translation gives CASSYPTGGGNQPQHF.

The chain joins TRBV7-2 to TRBJ1-1; D is undetermined. CDR3 size: 15 residues. CDR1 SGHTA and CDR2 FQGNSA come from the germline V gene. Trimming shortened V by 3 bases and J by 1 base, and 12 bases separated the two germline ends. For the CDR3, the DNA is TGTGCCAGCAGCTTCGAACGATTGAAGAACACTGAAGCTTTCTTT. Protein: CASSFERLKNTEAFF.

The CDR3: CASSHNRDRDTDTQYF. Written as DNA, the CDR3 is TGCGCCAGCAGCCATAACCGGGACAGAGACACAGATACGCAGTATTTT. This sequence joins TRBV5-1 and TRBJ2-3; 7 bases agree with TRBD1. Losses at the gene ends were 4 bases for V and 2 bases for J; bases not matched to a gene: 10. The germline gives CDR1 SGHRS, CDR2 YFSETQ. CDR3 length: 16 amino acids. Full variable domain (outside the CDR3, taken from reference TRBV5-1 and TRBJ2-3): KAGVTQTPRYLIKTRGQQVTLSCSPISGHRSVSWYQQTPGQGLQFLFEYFSETQRNKGNFPGRFSGRQFSNSRSEMNVSTLELGDSALYLCASSHNRDRDTDTQYFGPGTRLTVL.

The J gene is TRBJ2-7, the V gene TRBV5-6; D might be TRBD1 (5 bases). V lost 0 bases, J lost 9 bases, and 16 bases lay in between. CDR3 length equals 14 residues. Looked up from germline, CDR1 is SGHDT and CDR2 is YYEEEE. The CDR3 bases are TGTGCCAGCAGCTTGGCGGCAGGGAAACGCGGGCAGTACTTC. It specifies CASSLAAGKRGQYF.

The rearrangement uses TRBV7-6 and TRBJ2-5, with TRBD1 identical over 8 bases. J gave up 2 bases and V 0 bases, and 2 bases lay outside the gene matches. Germline V gives CDR1 SGHVS, CDR2 FNYEAQ. CDR3 length: 15 residues. CDR3 loop: CASSLAWTGQETQYF. The CDR3 DNA follows: TGTGCCAGCAGCTTAGCGTGGACAGGGCAAGAGACCCAGTACTTC.

As for this clone: A read error may account for a junction end that differs from germline. The chain employs TRBV6-5 and TRBJ1-2, with TRBD1 identical over 10 bases. The CDR3 is 11 residues long. Germline V gene lookup returns CDR1 MNHEY and CDR2 SVGAGI. The CDR3 nucleotides read TGTGCCAGCAGTGACCGGGACAGGGGCCGCTTC. It translates to CASSDRDRGRF.

The V gene is TRBV9, the J gene TRBJ2-2; no reliable D call. Germline V gene lookup returns CDR1 SGDLS and CDR2 YYNGEE. V was trimmed by 0 bases and J by 1 base, leaving 4 bases between them. This CDR3 is built from 14 residues. CDR3 nucleotides: TGTGCCAGCAGCGTAGACCAGAACACCGGGGAGCTGTTTTTT. Protein sequence: CASSVDQNTGELFF. The variable domain in full, with the rest retrieved from reference TRBV9 and TRBJ2-2, is DSGVTQTPKHLITATGQRVTLRCSPRSGDLSVYWYQQSLDQGLQFLIQYYNGEERAKGNILERFSAQQFPDLHSELNLSSLELGDSALYFCASSVDQNTGELFFGEGSRLTVL.

This chain links TRBV7-8 with TRBJ2-6; D uncertain. Germline-derived CDR1 and CDR2 are SGHVS and FQNEAQ. V was cut by 5 bases and J by 2 bases, with 16 bases left in between. CDR3 length equals 17 residues. The CDR3 protein is CASSLNMGRPGANVLTF. CDR3 nucleotide sequence: TGTGCCAGCAGCCTAAATATGGGTCGACCTGGGGCCAACGTCCTGACTTTC.

This clone was seen more than once but under ten times. The genes are TRBV23-1 and TRBJ1-5; 8 bases fit TRBD1. TRBV23-1 is recorded as an ORF, its role being uncertain. The length of the CDR3 is 17 residues. With V trimmed by 5 bases and J by 3 bases, 12 bases remained unmatched. CDR3 nucleotide sequence: TGCGCCAGCAGTAGGAAAACGACAGGGGTTTTCAATCAGCCCCAGCATTTT. It translates to CASSRKTTGVFNQPQHF.

This sequence joins TRBV10-3 and TRBJ2-7; 8 bases match TRBD1. Germline V lookup: CDR1 ENHRY, CDR2 SYGVKD. V shed 5 bases, J shed 6 bases, and the junction held 6 bases outside the gene matches. The CDR3 runs to 13 residues. The CDR3 here is CAISWDRRREQYF. The CDR3 DNA reads TGTGCCATCAGTTGGGACAGGCGGCGCGAGCAGTACTTC.

The rearrangement uses TRBV5-4 and TRBJ2-7; 7 bases line up with TRBD1. V lost 5 bases, J lost 3 bases, and 11 bases stayed unmatched. The CDR3 contains 15 residues. Germline assignment: CDR1 SGHNT and CDR2 YYREEE (reference sequence). Here the CDR3 reads CASSLTGALRYEQYF. For the CDR3, the DNA is TGTGCCAGCAGTTTAACAGGGGCCCTACGCTACGAGCAGTACTTC.

This chain joins TRBV2 and TRBJ1-2; D not resolved. Trimming removed 4 bases at V and 6 bases at J, with 9 bases between. Germline values: CDR1 SNHLY, CDR2 FYNNEI. The CDR3 is 12 amino acids. The CDR3 DNA reads TGTGCCAGCAGTGGGACCTTCGATGGCTACACCTTC. Its protein is CASSGTFDGYTF. Combining the CDR3 with reference TRBV2 and TRBJ1-2 gives the whole variable domain EPEVTQTPSHQVTQMGQEVILRCVPISNHLYFYWYRQILGQKVEFLVSFYNNEISEKSEIFDDQFSVERPDGSNFTLKIRSTKLEDSAMYFCASSGTFDGYTFGSGTRLTVV.

The DNA of the CDR3 is TGTGCCAGCAGCTTATTGGGGACAGGGAGGGTCACTGAAGCTTTCTTT. It translates to CASSLLGTGRVTEAFF. V is TRBV7-9 and J is TRBJ1-1; 9 nucleotides align to TRBD1. Losses at the gene ends were 2 bases for V and 4 bases for J; bases not matched to a gene: 8. The CDR3 has 16 amino acids. Looked up from germline, CDR1 is SEHNR and CDR2 is FQNEAQ (reference sequence).

This chain connects TRBV28 to TRBJ1-2; D perhaps matches TRBD1 (5 bases). V was shortened by 2 bases and J by 6 bases, with 10 bases between the two germline ends. Germline-derived CDR1 and CDR2 are MDHEN and SYDVKM. This CDR3 spans 13 amino acids. This CDR3 reads CASSLQGGHGYTF. The CDR3 coding sequence is TGTGCCAGCAGTTTACAGGGAGGTCATGGCTACACCTTC.

This clone was observed once. The chain uses TRBV2 and TRBJ2-7; 10 positions agree with TRBD1. J gave up 4 bases and V 7 bases, and 10 bases lay outside the gene matches. CDR3 length: 15 amino acids. The germline V gene has CDR1 SNHLY and CDR2 FYNNEI. The CDR3 DNA sequence: TGTGCCAGCACCTATAGGGACAGGGGATCTTACGAGCAGTACTTC. It encodes CASTYRDRGSYEQYF.

The chain combines TRBV18 with TRBJ1-5; no clear D. Germline V lookup: CDR1 KGHSH, CDR2 LQKENI. With 6 bases removed from V and 2 bases from J, the gap between germline ends came to 14 bases. This CDR3 spans 15 amino acids. The CDR3: CASSRAHIGNQPQHF. Written as DNA, the CDR3 is TGTGCCAGCTCCCGGGCCCATATCGGCAATCAGCCCCAGCATTTT.

This clone occurred once. The chain employs TRBV30 and TRBJ1-1; 10 bases match TRBD1. The CDR3 runs to 17 residues. V lost 1 base and J lost 4; bases outside the gene matches: 12. Looked up from germline, CDR1 is GTSNPN and CDR2 is SVGIG (reference sequence). The CDR3 DNA reads as TGTGCCTGGAGTGGGGACAGGGGAGCTTGGAAGGGCACTGAAGCTTTCTTT. This encodes CAWSGDRGAWKGTEAFF.

This clone was picked up a small number of times. The chain links TRBV15 to TRBJ2-7; D unclear. Trimming took 2 bases from V and 2 from J, leaving 13 bases between them. There are 15 residues in the CDR3. Germline loops: CDR1 LNHNV, CDR2 YYDKDF (reference sequence). This CDR3 reads CATSRWGEPTYEQYF. The CDR3 DNA is TGTGCCACCAGCAGATGGGGTGAGCCGACCTACGAGCAGTACTTC. Full variable domain (missing parts from reference TRBV15 and TRBJ2-7): DAMVIQNPRYQVTQFGKPVTLSCSQTLNHNVMYWYQQKSSQAPKLLFHYYDKDFNNEADTPDNFQSRRPNTSFCFLDIRSPGLGDTAMYLCATSRWGEPTYEQYFGPGTRLTVT.

The chain recombines TRBV28 with TRBJ2-1; D is perhaps TRBD1 (6 bases). CDR1 and CDR2 (germline): MDHEN, SYDVKM. This CDR3 is 16 amino acids long. V was clipped by 3 bases and J by 4 bases, with 16 bases between them. This chain's CDR3 is CASSFTGTQGYNEQFF. CDR3 nucleotide sequence: TGTGCCAGCAGTTTTACCGGGACACAGGGATACAATGAGCAGTTCTTC.